The T cell receptor (beta chain) described here comes from a study of CD8 T cells in ankylosing spondylitis. This clonotype was observed a few times. As yet, its antigen is unknown. This CDR3 has 16 residues. Trimming took off 5 bases at V and 1 base at J, with 19 bases between the two ends. Germline V gene lookup returns CDR1 SGHRS and CDR2 YFSETQ. Study-wide points: It was reported that disease-linked clones were significantly enriched in matched ankylosing spondylitis synovial fluid. Seemingly distinctive of ankylosing spondylitis blood was a TCR beta motif formed by eight highly homologous variants.

TCRdb redid the calling of the 5' RACE reads with MiXCR, one entry per CDR3 protein. The sample shows around 480,000 distinct CDR3 sequences, more than 15% of them seen only once. The sequenced material came from blood, either unsorted or a sorted T cell fraction (not recorded which). The gene calls are TRBV5-1 and TRBJ2-7, with a tentative D call TRBD2 (6 bases). This sequence originates from a male donor with ankylosing spondylitis. The CDR3: CASRSRPGLPSYEQYF. DNA of the CDR3: TGCGCCAGCAGGTCCCGACCGGGACTCCCGTCCTACGAGCAGTACTTC.